These T cell receptor beta chains were read from a single sample in a study of blood T cells in healthy people across ages. TCRdb recomputed calls from the 5' RACE reads with MiXCR, one row per CDR3 protein. The data hold roughly 930,000 distinct CDR3 sequences, with 48% observed a single time. What was sequenced was blood. These receptors were collected from a man aged 30 to 39 in good health. CDR3s include the opening cysteine and the closing phenylalanine or tryptophan. A D gene is named only where the DNA matches it firmly. Size tells how often a clone was seen (once, few, many) or the class of an expanded clone, and some rows leave it out.

>TRBD1|TRBV10-3|TRBJ2-1|15|few
CATQGGRGLSNEQFF
TGTGCCACCCAAGGTGGCAGGGGGTTGTCAAATGAGCAGTTCTTC
>.|TRBV4-1|TRBJ2-3|15|once
CASSQGTHGTDTRYF
TGCGCCAGCAGCCAAGGGACACACGGCACAGATACGCGGTATTTT
>.|TRBV12-3/TRBV12-4|TRBJ2-3|15|few
CASSLRQANTDTQYF
TGTGCCAGCAGTTTAAGGCAGGCAAACACAGATACGCAGTATTTT
>.|TRBV20-1|TRBJ2-2|13|.
CSAPTGDTGELFF
TGCAGTGCGCCGACAGGAGACACCGGGGAGCTGTTTTTT
>TRBD1|TRBV4-1|TRBJ2-7|15|.
CASSHLPGQAYEQYF
TGCGCCAGCAGCCATCTTCCGGGACAGGCCTACGAGCAGTACTTC
>TRBD1|TRBV25-1|TRBJ2-3|16|.
CASSAPPGQGTDTQYF
TGTGCCAGCAGTGCACCCCCGGGACAGGGAACAGATACGCAGTATTTT
>.|TRBV4-1|TRBJ2-7|15|.
CASSPSFAHAGEQYF
TGCGCCAGCAGCCCTTCATTCGCTCATGCGGGGGAGCAGTACTTC
>TRBD1|TRBV5-1|TRBJ2-3|14|few
CASSPDRVGDTQYF
TGCGCCAGCAGCCCCGACAGGGTAGGAGATACGCAGTATTTT
>.|TRBV21-1|TRBJ2-7|16|.
CASSKVEGTGGYEQYF
TGTGCCAGCAGCAAGGTTGAAGGGACAGGGGGCTACGAGCAGTACTTC
>.|TRBV6-6|TRBJ1-1|14|.
CASSQPGTNTEAFF
TGTGCCAGCAGCCAGCCGGGGACTAACACTGAAGCTTTCTTT
>.|TRBV6-5|TRBJ2-3|16|.
CASSYSWPPVGDTQYF
TGTGCCAGCAGTTACTCCTGGCCACCCGTGGGAGATACGCAGTATTTT
>TRBD1|TRBV20-1|TRBJ2-5|13|.
CSAEGTGEETQYF
TGCAGTGCTGAAGGGACAGGGGAAGAGACCCAGTACTTC
>.|TRBV7-2|TRBJ1-5|16|.
CASSLVGRASNQPQHF
TGTGCCAGCAGCTTAGTGGGCAGGGCTAGCAATCAGCCCCAGCATTTT
>.|TRBV20-1|TRBJ2-7|14|few
CSARDAESSYEQYF
TGCAGTGCTAGAGACGCGGAGAGCTCCTACGAGCAGTACTTC
>TRBD1|TRBV28|TRBJ2-1|16|many
CASYSDRQGRYNEQFF
TGTGCCAGCTATAGCGACCGACAGGGACGATACAATGAGCAGTTCTTC
>TRBD1|TRBV30|TRBJ1-1|13|few
CAWSTGVGTEAFF
TGTGCCTGGAGTACAGGGGTCGGCACTGAAGCTTTCTTT
>.|TRBV6-2/TRBV6-3|TRBJ1-2|12|.
CASRIPAFGYTF
TGTGCCAGCAGGATCCCGGCGTTCGGCTACACCTTC
>.|TRBV7-9|TRBJ1-2|13|.
CASSLPGPYGYTF
TGTGCCAGCAGCTTACCCGGACCCTATGGCTACACCTTC
>TRBD1|TRBV20-1|TRBJ2-7|15|few
CSASGQGVRSYEQYF
TGCAGTGCTAGCGGACAGGGAGTACGCTCCTACGAGCAGTACTTC
>.|TRBV7-2|TRBJ1-5|13|many
CASSVRGNQPQHF
TGTGCCAGCAGCGTAAGGGGCAATCAGCCCCAGCATTTT
>TRBD1|TRBV7-2|TRBJ2-7|15|few
CASSLEGQGYNEQYF
TGTGCCAGCAGCTTAGAAGGACAGGGGTACAACGAGCAGTACTTC
>.|TRBV10-3|TRBJ2-7|14|many
CAISEDRQTYEQYF
TGTGCCATCAGTGAGGACAGACAGACCTACGAGCAGTACTTC
>TRBD1|TRBV27|TRBJ2-7|15|.
CASSQYQGVSYEQYF
TGTGCCAGCAGTCAGTACCAGGGGGTTTCCTACGAGCAGTACTTC